These 4 T cell receptor beta chains were sequenced from one sample in a study of cytomegalovirus exposure and HLA in healthy donors. It was with 60 Vbeta and 13 Jbeta primers that the PCR ran. Some clones are missing from TCRdb's copy, which holds only in-frame ones; the method was immunoSEQ multiplex PCR. The top ten clones hold around 2.5% of a sample with approximately 150,000 clones, approximately 80% of them seen once. Sequencing was done on a sample of PBMCs. The receptors shown here come from a woman between 35 and 50 years old in good health and CMV-seropositive.

The CDR3 spells CSVGRQGSGYEQYF. For the CDR3, the DNA is TGCAGCGTTGGGCGCCAGGGGAGTGGCTACGAGCAGTACTTC. The genes are TRBV29-1 and TRBJ2-5, with TRBD1 as a possible D gene (6 bases). The better agreement between TRBJ2-7 and the DNA end casts doubt on the J call. The CDR3 sequence is 14 residues long. Germline-derived CDR1 and CDR2 are SQVTM and ANQGSEA.

The chain carries TRBV5-6 and TRBJ2-7; 7 bases are shared with TRBD1. Germline assignment: CDR1 SGHDT and CDR2 YYEEEE. After removal of 2 bases from V and 3 bases from J, the junction contained 2 bases not matched to a gene. This CDR3 region has 13 residues. The CDR3 loop is CASSFRDSYEQYF. The CDR3 bases are TGTGCCAGCAGCTTTAGGGACAGCTACGAGCAGTACTTC.

The rearrangement uses TRBV7-8 and TRBJ2-7; the match to TRBD2 covers 10 bases. CDR1 and CDR2 from the germline V gene are SGHVS and FQNEAQ. Trimming cost V 1 base and J 2 bases; bases outside gene matches: 2. This CDR3 comprises 15 residues. CDR3 residues: CASSLELAGTYEQYF. As DNA, the CDR3 is TGTGCCAGCAGCTTAGAACTAGCGGGAACCTACGAGCAGTACTTC.

As DNA, the CDR3 is TGTGCCAGCAGCTTGGGCGGGGGGGCGCCTAGCGGAAAGCTGTTTTTT. Amino acid sequence: CASSLGGGAPSGKLFF. This chain links TRBV5-4 with TRBJ2-2; 9 bases line up with TRBD2. Losses at the gene ends were 0 bases for V and 12 bases for J; bases not matched to a gene: 12. CDR1 is SGHNT and CDR2 is YYREEE in the germline V gene (reference sequence). This CDR3 contains 16 residues.